This TCR beta chain was identified in a study of T cell responses to AZD1222 COVID-19 vaccine. Study-level findings and limits: Two AZD1222 administrations were followed by greater Spike-specific TCR breadth and depth. Vaccine-associated CD4 TCRs spanned spike, dominant at 160-218 and 743-854. Females made up more of the donors, who were largely white British, and clonal diversity may have come out too low. Repertoires were obtained only post-peak T cell response.

A word on this clone: Its antigen is not known.

Here immunoSEQ multiplex PCR was the method, and the copy in TCRdb shows in-frame clones only, minus some. Of about 210,000 clones listed, roughly 94% are singletons. V shed 5 bases, J shed 10 bases, and the junction held 13 bases outside the gene matches. Germline values: CDR1 MDHEN, CDR2 SYDVKM. The CDR3 runs to 16 residues. This chain connects TRBV28 to TRBJ1-6, with TRBD1 identical over 8 bases. This TCR derives from an adult who received the MenACWY meningococcal vaccine as a control. This specimen consisted of peripheral blood, obtained 28 days after the second dose of the MenACWY control vaccine. The CDR3 sequence is CASSPHLGQGASPLHF. The CDR3 bases are TGTGCCAGCAGTCCTCACCTTGGACAGGGAGCATCACCCCTCCACTTT. The full variable domain, its missing parts supplied by reference TRBV28 and TRBJ1-6, is DVKVTQSSRYLVKRTGEKVFLECVQDMDHENMFWYRQDPGLGLRLIYFSYDVKMKEKGDIPEGYSVSREKKERFSLILESASTNQTSMYLCASSPHLGQGASPLHFGNGTRLTVT.